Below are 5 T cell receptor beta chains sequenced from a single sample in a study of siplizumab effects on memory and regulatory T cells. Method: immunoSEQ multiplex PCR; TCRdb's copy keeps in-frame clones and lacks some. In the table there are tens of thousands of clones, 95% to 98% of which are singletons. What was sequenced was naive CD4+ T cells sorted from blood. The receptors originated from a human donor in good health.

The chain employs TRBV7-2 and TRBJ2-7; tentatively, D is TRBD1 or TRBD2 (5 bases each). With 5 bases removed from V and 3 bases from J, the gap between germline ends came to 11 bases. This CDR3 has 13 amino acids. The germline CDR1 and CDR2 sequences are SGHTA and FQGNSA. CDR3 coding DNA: TGTGCCAGCAGCGCCGGGGCCGTCTACGAGCAGTACTTC. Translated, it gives CASSAGAVYEQYF. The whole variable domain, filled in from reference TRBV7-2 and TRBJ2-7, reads GAGVSQSPSNKVTEKGKDVELRCDPISGHTALYWYRQSLGQGLEFLIYFQGNSAPDKSGLPSDRFSAERTGGSVSTLTIQRTQQEDSAVYLCASSAGAVYEQYFGPGTRLTVT.

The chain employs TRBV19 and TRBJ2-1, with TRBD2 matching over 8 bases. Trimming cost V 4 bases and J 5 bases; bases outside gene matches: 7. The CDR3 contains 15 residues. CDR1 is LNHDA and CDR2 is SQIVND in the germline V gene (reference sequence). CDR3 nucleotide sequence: TGTGCCAGTAGTACCTTAGCGGGATCTAACAATGAGCAGTTCTTC. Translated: CASSTLAGSNNEQFF.

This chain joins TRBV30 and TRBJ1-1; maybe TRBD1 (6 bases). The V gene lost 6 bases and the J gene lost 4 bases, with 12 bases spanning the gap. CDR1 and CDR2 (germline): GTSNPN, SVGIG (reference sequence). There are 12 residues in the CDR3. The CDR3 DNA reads TGTGCCTGCAGGGGTTTTGGCACTGAAGCTTTCTTT. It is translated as CACRGFGTEAFF. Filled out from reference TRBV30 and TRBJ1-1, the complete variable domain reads SQTIHQWPATLVQPVGSPLSLECTVEGTSNPNLYWYRQAAGRGLQLLFYSVGIGQISSEVPQNLSASRPQDRQFILSSKKLLLSDSGFYLCACRGFGTEAFFGQGTRLTVV.

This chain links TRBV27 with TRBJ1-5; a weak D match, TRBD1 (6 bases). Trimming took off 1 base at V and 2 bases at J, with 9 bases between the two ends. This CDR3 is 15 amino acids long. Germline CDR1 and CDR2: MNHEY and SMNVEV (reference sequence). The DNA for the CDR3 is TGTGCCAGCAGTTTATGGGGACAAGGCAATCAGCCCCAGCATTTT. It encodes CASSLWGQGNQPQHF.

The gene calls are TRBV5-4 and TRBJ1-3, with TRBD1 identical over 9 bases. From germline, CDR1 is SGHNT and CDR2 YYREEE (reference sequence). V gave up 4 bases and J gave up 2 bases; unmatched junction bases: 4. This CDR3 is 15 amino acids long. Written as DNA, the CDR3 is TGTGCCAGCAGCCCACAGGGGGCGGCTGGAAACACCATATATTTT. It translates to CASSPQGAAGNTIYF. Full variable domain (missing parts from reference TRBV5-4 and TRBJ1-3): ETGVTQSPTHLIKTRGQQVTLRCSSQSGHNTVSWYQQALGQGPQFIFQYYREEENGRGNFPPRFSGLQFPNYSSELNVNALELDDSALYLCASSPQGAAGNTIYFGEGSWLTVV.